This T cell receptor beta chain stems from a study of CD8+ T cells in alopecia areata. In each case, RNA was isolated and then reverse transcribed into cDNA as the sequencing template. Measured with immunoSEQ multiplex PCR; TCRdb has only the in-frame clones, and not every one. The sample records about 76,000 clones, approximately 30% being singletons. In this sample, this clone turned up a few times. The length of the CDR3 is 14 residues. Per the germline V gene, CDR1 is SGHTA and CDR2 is FQGNSA. Trimming pared 6 bases from V and 6 bases from J, leaving 18 bases between. Treatment defined: oral pan-JAK inhibitor, 5-10 mg twice daily.

The chain recombines TRBV7-2 with TRBJ2-7; D is perhaps TRBD1 (6 bases). Specimen: CD8+ T cells sorted from blood, collected at week 4, from a patient treated with tofacitinib. The receptor comes from a human donor with alopecia areata. The CDR3 spells CASSPGTSLGEQYF. The CDR3 nucleotides are TGTGCCAGCAGTCCCGGGACATCTTTGGGCGAGCAGTACTTC.